The 5 T cell receptor beta chains below come from one sample, sequenced in a study of T cell responses to AZD1222 COVID-19 vaccine. TCRdb's copy holds only in-frame clones and misses some; the assay was immunoSEQ multiplex PCR. Of about 130,000 clones in the sample, around 92% were seen once. This specimen was peripheral blood, taken on day 0 of AZD1222 vaccination. The receptors here all came from an adult in good health.

The J gene is TRBJ2-5, the V gene TRBV19, with TRBD2 matching 8 bases. V lost 3 bases to trimming and J lost 8 bases; unmatched junction nucleotides: 8. Germline loops: CDR1 LNHDA, CDR2 SQIVND (reference sequence). This CDR3 has 14 residues. The CDR3 loop is CASSMRGDPVTQYF. CDR3 coding DNA: TGTGCCAGTAGTATGCGGGGGGACCCTGTTACCCAGTACTTC. Full variable domain (missing parts from reference TRBV19 and TRBJ2-5): DGGITQSPKYLFRKEGQNVTLSCEQNLNHDAMYWYRQDPGQGLRLIYYSQIVNDFQKGDIAEGYSVSREKKESFPLTVTSAQKNPTAFYLCASSMRGDPVTQYFGPGTRLLVL.

V usage is TRBV28 and J usage is TRBJ1-1; D ambiguous. The germline gives CDR1 MDHEN, CDR2 SYDVKM. The CDR3 covers 12 residues. Trimming took 4 bases from V and 10 from J, leaving 13 bases between them. The chain's CDR3 is CASSSGRIPAFF. The CDR3 DNA reads as TGTGCCAGCAGTTCCGGACGAATCCCAGCTTTCTTT.

A few counts support this clone. V gene TRBV9 combines with J gene TRBJ1-2; TRBD1 is a possible D gene (6 bases). This CDR3 spans 13 amino acids. V was trimmed by 0 bases and J by 8 bases, leaving 11 bases between them. The germline CDR1 and CDR2 sequences are SGDLS and YYNGEE. Here the CDR3 DNA reads TGTGCCAGCAGCGTAGTCACAGGGCGCGGCTACACCTTC. Its protein is CASSVVTGRGYTF.

The chain employs TRBV19 and TRBJ2-7; 11 nucleotides agree with TRBD2. Germline assignment: CDR1 LNHDA and CDR2 SQIVND (reference sequence). J was trimmed by 4 bases and V by 6 bases; bases with no gene match: 5. The CDR3 runs 14 residues. CDR3 DNA sequence: TGTGCCAGTAGCCTGACTAGCGGGATTTACGAGCAGTACTTC. Its protein is CASSLTSGIYEQYF.

A word on this clone: In the same sample, other DNA sequences code for this CDR3. The rearrangement links TRBV11-2 to TRBJ1-4, with unresolved D. Per germline, CDR1 SGHAT and CDR2 FQNNGV. The CDR3 totals 14 residues. With 3 bases removed from V and 0 bases from J, the gap between germline ends came to 5 bases. CDR3 sequence (DNA): TGTGCCAGCAGCTTTACTACAACTAATGAAAAACTGTTTTTT. It translates to CASSFTTTNEKLFF. Complete variable domain (other parts from reference TRBV11-2 and TRBJ1-4): EAGVAQSPRYKIIEKRQSVAFWCNPISGHATLYWYQQILGQGPKLLIQFQNNGVVDDSQLPKDRFSAERLKGVDSTLKIQPAKLEDSAVYLCASSFTTTNEKLFFGSGTQLSVL.